The T cell receptor (beta chain) described here comes from a study of blood T cell repertoires in COVID-19. Participants reported their clinical history, and cohort assignment relied on those reports. Germline V lookup: CDR1 SGHRS, CDR2 YFSETQ. The V gene lost 4 bases and the J gene lost 4 bases, with 8 bases spanning the gap. The CDR3 extends over 12 amino acids. Authors' methods: The assay estimated nucleated cells by amplifying reference gene primers. Only in-frame clones appear in the TCRdb table, and some are missing; sequencing was by immunoSEQ multiplex PCR. Clone size and the V and J calls come from that table; the DNA yielded D and trimming. Here the sample spans 140,000 or so clones, 84% being singletons.

The V call is TRBV5-1, the J call TRBJ2-5; D is unclear. The source material was PBMCs or T cells enriched from blood (not recorded which). The TCR originated in a woman in her forties or fifties with acute COVID-19. The CDR3, as DNA: TGCGCCAGCAGCCCCCTCGGAGAGACCCAGTACTTC. Protein: CASSPLGETQYF.